This TCR beta chain was documented in a study of graft-versus-host responses after intestinal transplantation. Whole-study context: Recipients were all induced with anti-thymocyte globulin, then given tacrolimus and steroids for around three years.

About this clone itself: Its matching antigen is unknown.

Study outcomes and limitations: Among recipient marrow samples, GvH clones were found; some appeared first in ileum or blood.

The CDR3 spans 14 residues. After removal of 8 bases from V and 1 base from J, the junction contained 7 bases not matched to a gene. Germline CDR1 is SNHLY and CDR2 is FYNNEI. Repertoires were generated with immunoSEQ multiplex PCR, while TCRdb's copy carries only in-frame clones and drops some. The table has fewer than 20,000 clones, over 70% seen once; the top ten hold about 3%. Graft material was processed, releasing intraepithelial and lamina propria lymphocytes. The receptor was isolated from a human patient who received an intestinal transplant, so some T cells may come from the graft donor. The chain recombines TRBV2 with TRBJ1-2, with 7 bases that match TRBD1. This sample comprised ileum tissue, obtained 14 days after transplant. CDR3 loop: CASFTRDSNYGYTF. In nucleotides, the CDR3 is TGTGCCAGCTTTACTAGGGACAGTAACTATGGCTACACCTTC. Using reference TRBV2 and TRBJ1-2 for the parts outside the CDR3, the full variable domain is EPEVTQTPSHQVTQMGQEVILRCVPISNHLYFYWYRQILGQKVEFLVSFYNNEISEKSEIFDDQFSVERPDGSNFTLKIRSTKLEDSAMYFCASFTRDSNYGYTFGSGTRLTVV.